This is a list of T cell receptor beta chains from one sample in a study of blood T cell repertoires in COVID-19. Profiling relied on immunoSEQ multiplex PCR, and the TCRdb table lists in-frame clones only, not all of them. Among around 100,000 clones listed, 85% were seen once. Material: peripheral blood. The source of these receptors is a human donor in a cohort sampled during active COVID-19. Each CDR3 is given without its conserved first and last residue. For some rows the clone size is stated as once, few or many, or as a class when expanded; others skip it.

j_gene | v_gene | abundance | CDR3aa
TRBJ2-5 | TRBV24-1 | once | ATSDGRQGLETQY
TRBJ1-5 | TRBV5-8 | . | ASSRTQGQPQH
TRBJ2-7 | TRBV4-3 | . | ASSRELAGGLANEQY
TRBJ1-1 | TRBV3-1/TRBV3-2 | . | ASSQDRGRNTEAF
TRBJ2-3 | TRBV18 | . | ASSLLADTQY
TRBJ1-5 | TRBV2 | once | ASSNRDRSNQPQH
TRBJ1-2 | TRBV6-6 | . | ASSSKAGYT
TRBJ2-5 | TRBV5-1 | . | ASSPGGAEYETQY
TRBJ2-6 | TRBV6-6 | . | ASSYSAGAGANVLT
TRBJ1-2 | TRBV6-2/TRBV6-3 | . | ASSYSFDRNGYT
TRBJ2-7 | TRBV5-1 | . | ASSLGTDMYEQY
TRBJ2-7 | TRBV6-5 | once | ASSSDRNNEQY
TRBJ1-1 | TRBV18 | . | ASSPTTGNTEAF
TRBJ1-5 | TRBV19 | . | ASSIPYRVGNQPQH
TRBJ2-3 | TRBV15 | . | ATSMFRGTAADTQY
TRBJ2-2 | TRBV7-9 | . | AGSRSPSGTFPTGELF
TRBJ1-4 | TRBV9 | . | ASSVRATNEKLF
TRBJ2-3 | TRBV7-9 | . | ASNPPFKTGSTDTQY
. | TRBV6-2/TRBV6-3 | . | ASSRSGSYEQY
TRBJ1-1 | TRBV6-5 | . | ASLTGTGNTEAF
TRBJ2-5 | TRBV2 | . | ASSRAGQGVETQY
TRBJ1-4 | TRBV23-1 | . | ASSQGTGVATNEKLF
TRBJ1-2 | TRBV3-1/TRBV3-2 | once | ASSPGQGANYGYT
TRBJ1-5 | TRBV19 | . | ASSMIGHPNQPQH
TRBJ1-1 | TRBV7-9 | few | ASSDLRGRRGQGKV
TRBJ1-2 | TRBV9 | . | ASSTRDRGLYGYT
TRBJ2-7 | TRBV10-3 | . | AISASEGTGAYEQY
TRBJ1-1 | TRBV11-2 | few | ASSPHVTGDHTEAF
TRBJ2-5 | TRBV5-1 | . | ASSSGTGGKETQY
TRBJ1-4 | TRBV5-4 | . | ASTRAGQGGEKLF
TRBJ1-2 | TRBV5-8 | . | ASSLAGTALYGYT
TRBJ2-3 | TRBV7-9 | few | ASSRGQGTFSTDTQY
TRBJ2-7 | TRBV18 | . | ASSPTGTADYEQY
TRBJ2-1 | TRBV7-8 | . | ASTRLAGGSSYNEQF
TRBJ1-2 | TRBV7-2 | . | ASSFNQGAGNGYT
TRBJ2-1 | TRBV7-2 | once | ASSPPSPGNEQF
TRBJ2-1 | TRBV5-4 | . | ASSVRTSGSTRGEQF
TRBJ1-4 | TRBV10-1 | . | ASSAGRGSEKLF
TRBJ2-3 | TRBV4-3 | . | ASSQALVITDTQY
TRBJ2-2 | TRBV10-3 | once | AISSGPRIGELF
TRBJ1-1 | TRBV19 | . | ASRQQGAEATEAF
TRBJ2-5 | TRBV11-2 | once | ASSLGRTSGYQETQY
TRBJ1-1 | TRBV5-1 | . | ASSIGDYRNTEAF
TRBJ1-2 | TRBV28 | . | ASSPGGYYGYT
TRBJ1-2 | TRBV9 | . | ASSVDVQGWRYDGYT
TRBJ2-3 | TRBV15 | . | ATSRDAGGPRDTQY
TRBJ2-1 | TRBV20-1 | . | SASGTSEQF
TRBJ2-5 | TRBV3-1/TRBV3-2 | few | ASSQGATQY
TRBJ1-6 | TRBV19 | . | ASSMGTVYNSPLH
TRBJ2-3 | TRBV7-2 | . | ASSLDTSTQY
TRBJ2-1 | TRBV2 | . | ASSPSGGIHEQF
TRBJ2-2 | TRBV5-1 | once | ASSPRETGELF
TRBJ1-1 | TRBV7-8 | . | ASSLVDRNTEAF
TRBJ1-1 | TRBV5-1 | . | ASSLNTGGTEAF
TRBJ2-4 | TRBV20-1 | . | SASAGGSSKNIQY
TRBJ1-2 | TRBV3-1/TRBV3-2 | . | ASSKQGASYGYT